The clone carrying this TCR beta chain was counted a few times. Its specificity is unknown. The sample comes from a study of CD8 T cells in ankylosing spondylitis. Whole-study findings and limits: Prior work had noted some motif variants in reactive arthritis blood and synovial fluid.

TCRdb re-called the 5' RACE reads through MiXCR, storing one row per CDR3 protein. The sample comprises approximately 340,000 distinct CDR3 sequences, roughly 15% of which are singletons, and around 0.99% rests with the top ten. The sequence was obtained from a male donor with ankylosing spondylitis or in good health (not recorded which). Sequencing used blood, either unsorted or a sorted T cell fraction (not recorded which).

DNA for the CDR3: TGTGCCAGCACCCCGCCAGGGGGGATAGGCACTGAAGCTTTCTTT. Amino acid sequence: CASTPPGGIGTEAFF. V gene TRBV27 combines with J gene TRBJ1-1; 7 bases are a match to TRBD1. The trim removed 7 bases at V and 4 bases at J, leaving 12 bases unmatched. CDR1 and CDR2 from the germline V gene are MNHEY and SMNVEV (reference sequence). The CDR3 extends over 15 amino acids.